The table lists the clone carrying this T cell receptor (beta chain) with a few counts. Antigen: not known. The V segment lost 5 bases and the J segment 3 bases; nucleotides outside the gene matches: 10. CDR1 and CDR2 from the germline V gene are SGHRS and YFSETQ. The CDR3 is 16 amino acids. These data come from a study of CD8 T cells in ankylosing spondylitis. Using quantitative 5'-RACE with molecular barcodes, the authors made TCR beta libraries. MiXCR, run by TCRdb on the 5' RACE reads, gives a single entry per CDR3 protein. The top ten clones hold under 4.5% of a sample with 450,000 to 550,000 distinct CDR3 sequences, about 5.4% of them seen once. Regarding the study as a whole: It was reported that disease-linked clones were significantly enriched in matched ankylosing spondylitis synovial fluid. CD8+ cells made up the disease-linked clones, which were relatively rare in peripheral blood. For ankylosing spondylitis blood, a TCR beta motif of fewer than 10 highly homologous variants appeared characteristic. Past research had described some motif variants in reactive arthritis synovial fluid and blood.

The sequencing input was blood, either unsorted or a sorted T cell fraction (not recorded which). This TCR was recovered from a male donor with ankylosing spondylitis. V is TRBV5-1 and J is TRBJ2-2; TRBD1 matches 7 bases. The CDR3 DNA sequence: TGCGCCAGCAGTTTAAACAGGGGTGGCGACACCGGGGAGCTGTTTTTT. Protein product: CASSLNRGGDTGELFF.